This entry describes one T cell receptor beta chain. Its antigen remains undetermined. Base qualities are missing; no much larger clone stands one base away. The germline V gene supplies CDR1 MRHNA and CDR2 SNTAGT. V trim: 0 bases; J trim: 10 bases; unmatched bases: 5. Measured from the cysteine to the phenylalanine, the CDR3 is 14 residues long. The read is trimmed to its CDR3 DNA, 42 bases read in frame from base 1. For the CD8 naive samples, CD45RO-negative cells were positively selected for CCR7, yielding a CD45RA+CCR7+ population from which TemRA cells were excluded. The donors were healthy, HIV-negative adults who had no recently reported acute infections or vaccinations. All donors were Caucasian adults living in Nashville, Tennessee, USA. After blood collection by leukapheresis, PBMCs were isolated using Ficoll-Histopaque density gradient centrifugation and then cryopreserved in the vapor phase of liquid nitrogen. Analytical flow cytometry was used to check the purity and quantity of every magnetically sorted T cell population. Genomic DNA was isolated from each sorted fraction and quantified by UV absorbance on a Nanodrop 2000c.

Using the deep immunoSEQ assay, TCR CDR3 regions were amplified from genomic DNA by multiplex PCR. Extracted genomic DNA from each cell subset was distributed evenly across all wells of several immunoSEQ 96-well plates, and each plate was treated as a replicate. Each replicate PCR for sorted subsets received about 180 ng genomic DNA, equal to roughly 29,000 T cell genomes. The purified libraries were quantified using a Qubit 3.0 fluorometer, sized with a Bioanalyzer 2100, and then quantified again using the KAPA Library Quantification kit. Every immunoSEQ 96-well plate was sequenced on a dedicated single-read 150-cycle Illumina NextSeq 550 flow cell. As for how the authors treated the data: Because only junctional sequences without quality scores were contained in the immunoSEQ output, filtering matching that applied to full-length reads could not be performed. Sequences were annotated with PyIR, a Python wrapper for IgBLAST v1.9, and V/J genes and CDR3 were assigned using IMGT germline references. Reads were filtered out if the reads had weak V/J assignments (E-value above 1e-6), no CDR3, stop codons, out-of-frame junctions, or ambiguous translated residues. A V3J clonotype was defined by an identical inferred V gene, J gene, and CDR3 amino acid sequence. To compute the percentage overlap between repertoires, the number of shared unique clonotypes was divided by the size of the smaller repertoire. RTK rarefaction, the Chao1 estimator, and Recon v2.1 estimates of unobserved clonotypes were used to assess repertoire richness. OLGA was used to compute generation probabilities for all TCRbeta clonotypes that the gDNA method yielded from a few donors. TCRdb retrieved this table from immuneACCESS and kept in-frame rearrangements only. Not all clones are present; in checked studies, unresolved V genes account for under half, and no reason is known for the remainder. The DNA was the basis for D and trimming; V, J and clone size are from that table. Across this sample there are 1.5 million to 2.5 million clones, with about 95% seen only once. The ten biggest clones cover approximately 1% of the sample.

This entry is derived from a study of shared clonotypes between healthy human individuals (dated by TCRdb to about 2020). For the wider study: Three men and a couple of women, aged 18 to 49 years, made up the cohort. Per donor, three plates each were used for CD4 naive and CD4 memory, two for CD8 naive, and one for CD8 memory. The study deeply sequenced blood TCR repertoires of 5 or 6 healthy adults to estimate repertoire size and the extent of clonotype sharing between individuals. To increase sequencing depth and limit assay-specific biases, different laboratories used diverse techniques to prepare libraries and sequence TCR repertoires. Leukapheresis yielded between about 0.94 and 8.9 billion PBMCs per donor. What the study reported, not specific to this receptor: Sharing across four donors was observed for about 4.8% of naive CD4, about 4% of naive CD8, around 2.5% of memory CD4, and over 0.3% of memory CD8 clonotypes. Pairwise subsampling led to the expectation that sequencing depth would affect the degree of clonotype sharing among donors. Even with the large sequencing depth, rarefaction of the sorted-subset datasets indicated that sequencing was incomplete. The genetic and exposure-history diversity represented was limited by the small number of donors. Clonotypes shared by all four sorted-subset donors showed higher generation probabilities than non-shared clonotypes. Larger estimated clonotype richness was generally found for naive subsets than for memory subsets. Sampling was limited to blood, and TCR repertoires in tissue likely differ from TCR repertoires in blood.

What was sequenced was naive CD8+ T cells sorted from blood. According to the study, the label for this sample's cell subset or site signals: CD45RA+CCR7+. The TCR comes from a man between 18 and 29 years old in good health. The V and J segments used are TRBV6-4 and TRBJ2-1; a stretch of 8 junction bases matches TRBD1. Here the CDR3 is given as CASSDSRTGKEQFF. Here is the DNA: TGTGCCAGCAGTGACTCGAGGACAGGGAAGGAGCAGTTCTTC.